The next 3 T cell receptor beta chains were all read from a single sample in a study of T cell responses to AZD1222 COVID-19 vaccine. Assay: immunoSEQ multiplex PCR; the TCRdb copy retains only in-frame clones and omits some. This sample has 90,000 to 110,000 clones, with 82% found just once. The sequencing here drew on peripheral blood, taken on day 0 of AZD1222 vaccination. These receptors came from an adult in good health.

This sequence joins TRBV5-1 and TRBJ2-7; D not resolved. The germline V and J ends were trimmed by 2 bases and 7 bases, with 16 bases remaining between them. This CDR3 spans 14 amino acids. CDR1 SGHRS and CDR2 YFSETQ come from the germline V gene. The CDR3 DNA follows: TGCGCCAGCAGCTTCCGCCCCTCCTTAAATGAGCAGTACTTC. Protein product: CASSFRPSLNEQYF.

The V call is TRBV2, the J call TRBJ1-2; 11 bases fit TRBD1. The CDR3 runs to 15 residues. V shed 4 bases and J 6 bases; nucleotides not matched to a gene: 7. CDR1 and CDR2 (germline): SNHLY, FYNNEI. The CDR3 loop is CASSARDRGFHGYTF. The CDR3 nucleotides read TGTGCCAGCAGTGCGAGGGACAGGGGGTTTCATGGCTACACCTTC.

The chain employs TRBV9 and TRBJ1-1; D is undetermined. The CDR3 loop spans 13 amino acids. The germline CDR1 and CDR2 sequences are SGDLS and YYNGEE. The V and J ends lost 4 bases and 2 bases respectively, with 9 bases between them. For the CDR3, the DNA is TGTGCCAGCAGCCCCGATGGAAACACTGAAGCTTTCTTT. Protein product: CASSPDGNTEAFF.